This TCR beta chain was profiled in a study of blood T cell repertoires in COVID-19. About the research overall: Spain, Italy and the United States supplied samples that represented acute and convalescent COVID-19. Sample material is recorded as cDNA or gDNA derived from T cells, B-cell-depleted T cells, or PBMCs.

In the study's own analysis: Reference gene primer amplification in the assay estimated nucleated cell counts. Profiled with immunoSEQ multiplex PCR; TCRdb holds only in-frame clones, not every one. V, J and clone size derive from that table, while D and trimming were established from the DNA sequence. The table includes about 200,000 clones, 65% to 90% detected once. Germline assignment: CDR1 SGHTS and CDR2 YDEGEE. The CDR3 loop spans 16 amino acids. V lost 2 bases and J lost 7; bases outside the gene matches: 4. This clone has a handful of counts. Sequences were obtained from peripheral blood. V is TRBV5-8 and J is TRBJ2-2; 14 nucleotides line up with TRBD2. The origin of this receptor is a human donor in a cohort sampled during active COVID-19. CDR3 sequence (DNA): TGTGCCAGCAGCTTCCGGACTAGCGGGAGGAGCGGGGAGCTGTTTTTT. This gives the protein CASSFRTSGRSGELFF.